What follows are 25 T cell receptor beta chains derived from one specimen sequenced in a study of blood T cell repertoires in COVID-19. This table comes from immunoSEQ multiplex PCR, and its TCRdb copy is limited to in-frame clones, with some not included. The data hold hundreds of thousands of clones, with roughly 80% observed a single time. Sequenced: peripheral blood. Receptor source: an elderly woman with acute or convalescent COVID-19.

The rearrangement joins TRBV5-1 to TRBJ1-6; possible D gene TRBD1, 6 bases. CDR3 length equals 15 residues. Trimming stripped 5 bases from V and 5 bases from J, with 14 bases between. Germline loops: CDR1 SGHRS, CDR2 YFSETQ. The chain's CDR3 is CASSHGQIDNSPLHF. DNA for the CDR3: TGCGCCAGCAGTCATGGACAGATCGATAATTCACCCCTCCACTTT.

This clone showed up just once. The rearrangement joins TRBV30 to TRBJ2-1, with 7 bases matching TRBD1. The CDR3 covers 14 residues. Unmatched junction bases numbered 7, after V lost 1 base and J lost 7 bases. Germline V lookup: CDR1 GTSNPN, CDR2 SVGIG (reference sequence). The CDR3: CAWSEQGVGNEQFF. CDR3 DNA sequence: TGTGCCTGGAGTGAGCAGGGGGTGGGGAATGAGCAGTTCTTC.

This chain connects TRBV27 to TRBJ2-3; 7 bases map to TRBD1. Germline V CDR1 and CDR2: MNHEY, SMNVEV (reference sequence). This CDR3 is built from 13 residues. V lost 2 bases to trimming and J lost 10 bases; unmatched junction nucleotides: 6. CDR3 region: CASSLRGTVAQYF. CDR3 sequence (DNA): TGTGCCAGCAGTTTAAGGGGGACAGTAGCGCAGTATTTT.

V and J are TRBV27 and TRBJ2-3; TRBD2 matches 9 bases. CDR1 MNHEY and CDR2 SMNVEV come from the germline V gene (reference sequence). There are 14 residues in the CDR3. With 6 bases clipped from V and 5 bases from J, the junction kept 6 bases outside the gene matches. CDR3 coding DNA: TGTGCCAGCAGGGCTAGCGGGACCGGAGATACGCAGTATTTT. This encodes CASRASGTGDTQYF.

This clone came up once. CDR3 sequence (DNA): TGTGCCAGCAGCCAAGCTGGGACTAGCGGGGGACACAATGAGCAGTTCTTC. Its protein is CASSQAGTSGGHNEQFF. The rearrangement joins TRBV4-2 to TRBJ2-1; 14 bases match TRBD2. Germline V CDR1 and CDR2: LGHNA, YNFKEQ. The CDR3 loop spans 17 amino acids. Trimming at V came to 1 base and at J to 5 bases, leaving 4 bases not matched to a gene.

The chain links TRBV19 to TRBJ1-1; 7 nucleotides line up with TRBD1. J gave up 2 bases and V 6 bases, and 3 bases lay outside the gene matches. Germline values: CDR1 LNHDA, CDR2 SQIVND (reference sequence). This CDR3 spans 13 amino acids. CDR3 region: CASRGQFNTEAFF. CDR3 nucleotide sequence: TGTGCCAGTAGGGGACAGTTTAACACTGAAGCTTTCTTT.

This chain connects TRBV2 to TRBJ2-5; 11 bases match TRBD2. Germline V CDR1 and CDR2: SNHLY, FYNNEI. The CDR3 covers 15 residues. After removal of 6 bases from V and 5 bases from J, the junction contained 8 bases not matched to a gene. The CDR3 is CASRTGTSGPETQYF. The CDR3 coding sequence is TGTGCCAGCAGAACCGGGACTAGCGGTCCGGAGACCCAGTACTTC. Using reference TRBV2 and TRBJ2-5 for the parts outside the CDR3, the full variable domain is EPEVTQTPSHQVTQMGQEVILRCVPISNHLYFYWYRQILGQKVEFLVSFYNNEISEKSEIFDDQFSVERPDGSNFTLKIRSTKLEDSAMYFCASRTGTSGPETQYFGPGTRLLVL.

This chain links TRBV24-1 with TRBJ1-5; D not certain. There are 15 residues in the CDR3. V dropped 2 bases and J dropped 3 bases, with 10 bases sitting between them. The germline CDR1 and CDR2 sequences are KGHDR and SFDVKD. CDR3 region: CATSDSRLLNQPQHF. In DNA, the CDR3 is TGTGCCACCAGTGATTCACGACTGCTCAATCAGCCCCAGCATTTT.

This clone has a single count. This chain uses TRBV19 with TRBJ2-2; perhaps TRBD2 as D (6 bases). Germline loops: CDR1 LNHDA, CDR2 SQIVND (reference sequence). V lost 6 bases and J lost 4, with 18 bases in between. The CDR3 spans 16 residues. The CDR3 coding sequence is TGTGCCAGTAGCCCCGCGGGACGCCCCGGCACCGGGGAGCTGTTTTTT. It specifies CASSPAGRPGTGELFF.

This clone showed up just once. V gene TRBV27 combines with J gene TRBJ1-6; TRBD1 aligns across 7 bases. Germline assignment: CDR1 MNHEY and CDR2 SMNVEV (reference sequence). The CDR3 is 14 amino acids. With 8 bases clipped from V and 0 bases from J, the junction kept 1 base outside the gene matches. CDR3 in amino acids: CASSGGSYNSPLHF. In DNA form, the CDR3 reads TGTGCCAGCTCAGGGGGCTCCTATAATTCACCCCTCCACTTT.

The chain uses TRBV3-1 (or the pseudogene TRBV3-2) and TRBJ2-7, with D possibly being TRBD2 (6 bases). The length of the CDR3 is 15 residues. Germline CDR1 reads LGHDT; CDR2 reads YNNKEL (reference sequence). The V end lost 2 bases, the J end lost 5 bases, and 16 bases lay between the germline ends. CDR3 nucleotide sequence: TGTGCCAGCAGCCAACAGGTACTCGGAGGGGACGAGCAGTACTTC. It yields the protein CASSQQVLGGDEQYF.

V and J are TRBV11-2 and TRBJ1-2; possibly TRBD1 for D (6 bases). V was trimmed by 0 bases and J by 6 bases, leaving 14 bases between them. Germline-derived CDR1 and CDR2 are SGHAT and FQNNGV. The CDR3 length is 15 residues. CDR3: CASSLEGHLGNGYTF. The CDR3 coding sequence is TGTGCCAGCAGCTTAGAGGGACACCTTGGGAATGGCTACACCTTC.

The chain is built from TRBV3-1 (or the pseudogene TRBV3-2) and TRBJ2-7, with a weak D call TRBD2 (6 bases). Germline values: CDR1 LGHDT, CDR2 YNNKEL (reference sequence). V was shortened by 3 bases and J by 9 bases, with 15 bases between the two germline ends. The CDR3 totals 13 residues. The CDR3 is CASSHGDGTPQYF. The DNA of the CDR3 is TGTGCCAGCAGCCACGGGGACGGGACTCCGCAGTACTTC.

The rearrangement joins TRBV13 to TRBJ2-7; the match to TRBD2 covers 9 bases. The V segment lost 2 bases and the J segment 3 bases; nucleotides outside the gene matches: 8. CDR1 is PRHDT, CDR2 FYEKMQ, per germline (reference sequence). The CDR3 consists of 16 residues. The CDR3 DNA follows: TGTGCCAGCAGCTTATGGCTAGCGGGAACCCACTACGAGCAGTACTTC. This encodes CASSLWLAGTHYEQYF.

This clone has a single count. This chain links TRBV7-2 with TRBJ2-1; tentatively, D is TRBD2 (6 bases). The V end lost 6 bases, the J end lost 4 bases, and 10 bases lay between the germline ends. The length of the CDR3 is 13 residues. The germline CDR1 and CDR2 sequences are SGHTA and FQGNSA. The CDR3: CASRSGGYNEQFF. CDR3 sequence (DNA): TGTGCCAGCAGGAGCGGAGGGTACAATGAGCAGTTCTTC.

This chain connects TRBV2 to TRBJ2-1; 7 bases are a match to TRBD2. After removal of 7 bases from V and 8 bases from J, the junction contained 14 bases not matched to a gene. The germline V gene encodes CDR1 SNHLY and CDR2 FYNNEI. This CDR3 contains 15 residues. This CDR3 reads CASNIRGKTSYEQFF. CDR3 DNA sequence: TGTGCCAGCAACATTAGGGGTAAGACTAGCTATGAGCAGTTCTTC. Combining the CDR3 with reference TRBV2 and TRBJ2-1 gives the whole variable domain EPEVTQTPSHQVTQMGQEVILRCVPISNHLYFYWYRQILGQKVEFLVSFYNNEISEKSEIFDDQFSVERPDGSNFTLKIRSTKLEDSAMYFCASNIRGKTSYEQFFGPGTRLTVL.

V and J are TRBV7-8 and TRBJ2-1, with TRBD2 matching 14 bases. Germline CDR1 reads SGHVS; CDR2 reads FQNEAQ. V shed 5 bases and J 6 bases; nucleotides not matched to a gene: 3. This CDR3 comprises 15 residues. CDR3 sequence: CASSLGLAGGNEQFF. CDR3 DNA: TGTGCCAGCAGCCTCGGACTAGCGGGAGGCAATGAGCAGTTCTTC.

This CDR3 is CASSFLARSGNTIYF. The CDR3 DNA sequence: TGTGCCAGCAGTTTTTTAGCCCGCTCTGGAAACACCATATATTTT. The V gene is TRBV28, the J gene TRBJ1-3; D unresolved. CDR3 length: 15 residues. V was trimmed by 3 bases and J by 0 bases, leaving 9 bases between them. CDR1 and CDR2 from the germline V gene are MDHEN and SYDVKM. Complete variable domain (other parts from reference TRBV28 and TRBJ1-3): DVKVTQSSRYLVKRTGEKVFLECVQDMDHENMFWYRQDPGLGLRLIYFSYDVKMKEKGDIPEGYSVSREKKERFSLILESASTNQTSMYLCASSFLARSGNTIYFGEGSWLTVV.

This clone is categorized as medium-sized. V is TRBV27 and J is TRBJ2-5, with D maybe TRBD2 (5 bases). Per the germline V gene, CDR1 is MNHEY and CDR2 is SMNVEV (reference sequence). V was trimmed by 6 bases and J by 5 bases, leaving 19 bases between them. CDR3 length: 15 amino acids. CDR3 nucleotide sequence: TGTGCCAGCAGACCAGACACCCCGACGGGGGAGACCCAGTACTTC. Translating gives CASRPDTPTGETQYF.

About this clone itself: Its ends do not fully match the called genes, so a read error is possible. The rearrangement uses TRBV7-2 and TRBJ2-7; 10 nucleotides match TRBD1. In germline, CDR1 is SGHTA, CDR2 FQGNSA. The length of the CDR3 is 15 residues. The CDR3 reads CASIPGTGVSYKQYF. For the CDR3, the DNA is TGTGCCAGCATCCCCGGGACAGGGGTCTCCTACAAGCAGTACTTC.

This chain links TRBV28 with TRBJ2-6; 7 bases are shared with TRBD1. The V segment lost 3 bases and the J segment 0 bases; nucleotides outside the gene matches: 8. The CDR3 totals 18 residues. CDR1 and CDR2 from the germline V gene are MDHEN and SYDVKM. In DNA form, the CDR3 reads TGTGCCAGCAGTTTTGGGACAGTAAAGTACTCTGGGGCCAACGTCCTGACTTTC. Its translation: CASSFGTVKYSGANVLTF.

V usage is TRBV3-1 (or the pseudogene TRBV3-2) and J usage is TRBJ1-2; 7 bases align to TRBD1. Germline CDR1 LGHDT, CDR2 YNNKEL (reference sequence). The CDR3 covers 13 residues. Trimming took 1 base from V and 9 from J; bases not matched to a gene: 5. CDR3 nucleotide sequence: TGTGCCAGCAGCCAAGGGGACAGATTTCGCTACACCTTC. Residues: CASSQGDRFRYTF.

J is TRBJ2-5 and V is TRBV6-1; a weak D match, TRBD1 (6 bases). Germline CDR1 MNHNS, CDR2 SASEGT. This CDR3 has 18 residues. Trimming took off 3 bases at V and 4 bases at J, with 24 bases between the two ends. Written as DNA, the CDR3 is TGTGCCAGCAGTGATTCTATCAGTGGGGGCCCTCGCGTAGAGACCCAGTACTTC. It is translated as CASSDSISGGPRVETQYF.

This CDR3 is CASSQRHLSDYEQYF. The CDR3 region has the DNA TGCGCCAGCAGCCAAAGACACTTATCAGACTACGAGCAGTACTTC. The chain carries TRBV4-1 and TRBJ2-7; unclear D gene. Germline V lookup: CDR1 MGHRA, CDR2 YSYEKL. With 2 bases removed from V and 3 bases from J, the gap between germline ends came to 14 bases. The CDR3 runs 15 residues.

The rearrangement uses TRBV13 and TRBJ2-5; D uncertain. The ends were cut back, 5 bases at V and 1 base at J, with 14 bases in the middle. CDR1 and CDR2 from the germline V gene are PRHDT and FYEKMQ (reference sequence). This CDR3 region has 15 residues. CDR3 protein: CASSLSGGGQETQYF. CDR3 sequence (DNA): TGTGCCAGCAGCCTCAGTGGCGGCGGCCAAGAGACCCAGTACTTC.